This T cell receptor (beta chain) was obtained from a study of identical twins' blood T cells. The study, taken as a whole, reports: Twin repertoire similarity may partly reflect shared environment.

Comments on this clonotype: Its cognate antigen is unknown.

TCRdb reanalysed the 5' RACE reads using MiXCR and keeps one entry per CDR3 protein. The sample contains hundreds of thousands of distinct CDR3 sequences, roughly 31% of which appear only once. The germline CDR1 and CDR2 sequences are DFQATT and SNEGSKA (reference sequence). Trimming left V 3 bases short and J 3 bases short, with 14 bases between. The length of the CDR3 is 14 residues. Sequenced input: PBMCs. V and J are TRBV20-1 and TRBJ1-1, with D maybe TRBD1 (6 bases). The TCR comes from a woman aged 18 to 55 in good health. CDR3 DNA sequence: TGCAGTGCTAGCTTTCCGACAGGAGACACTGAAGCTTTCTTT. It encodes CSASFPTGDTEAFF.